The rows below give T cell receptor beta chains drawn from one sample of a study of a mutant IDH1 vaccine in newly diagnosed glioma. These receptors are not linked to any known antigen. Sequenced by immunoSEQ multiplex PCR; TCRdb stores in-frame clones only, minus some. The table records over 55,000 clones, more than 80% of them present only once. This material consisted of PBMCs, taken from a glioma patient whose treatment included an IDH1 peptide vaccine. Receptor source: a woman between 40 and 50 years old with glioma. The CDR3 runs from the conserved cysteine through the conserved F or W. A D gene is named only where the DNA matches it firmly. Clone size, where shown, is once, few, many, or a class for clones that have expanded.

j_call d_call v_call clone_size cdr3_aa cdr3_nt
TRBJ2-7 NA TRBV7-8 NA CASGLEAYEQYF TGTGCCAGCGGACTGGAAGCCTACGAGCAGTACTTC
TRBJ1-5 NA TRBV6-1 once CASSERTANQPQHF TGTGCCAGCAGTGAAAGGACAGCAAATCAGCCCCAGCATTTT
TRBJ1-4 NA TRBV19 NA CASSIDRLGEKLFF TGTGCCAGTAGTATAGACAGGTTGGGCGAAAAACTGTTTTTT
TRBJ2-3 NA TRBV14 NA CASSQDTRDSSLDTQYF TGTGCCAGCAGCCAAGATACCCGGGATAGCAGCCTAGATACGCAGTATTTT
TRBJ2-7 TRBD2 TRBV11-2 NA CASSSAGDTYEQYF TGTGCCAGCAGCTCTGCGGGAGATACCTACGAGCAGTACTTC
TRBJ2-5 NA TRBV12-5 NA CASGLFTRGLLYQETQYF TGTGCTAGTGGTTTGTTTACAAGGGGACTTCTGTACCAAGAGACCCAGTACTTC
TRBJ1-3 NA TRBV5-1 NA CASMSGSGNTIYF TGCGCCAGCATGTCTGGATCTGGAAACACCATATATTTT
TRBJ1-6 NA TRBV18 NA CASSPIETRDSPLHF TGTGCCAGCTCACCTATAGAAACTAGGGATTCACCCCTCCACTTT
TRBJ2-1 TRBD2 TRBV2 NA CASSRLAGVGNEQFF TGTGCCAGCAGCCGATTAGCGGGAGTAGGCAATGAGCAGTTCTTC
TRBJ2-6 TRBD1 TRBV28 NA CASEGDRAGANVLTF TGTGCCAGCGAGGGGGACAGAGCTGGGGCCAACGTCCTGACTTTC
TRBJ2-7 NA TRBV6-5 NA CASRVTFSSYEQYF TGTGCCAGCAGGGTGACATTCAGCTCCTACGAGCAGTACTTC
TRBJ2-1 NA TRBV4-1 NA CASSRALAQYNEQFF TGCGCCAGCAGCCGCGCGCTAGCGCAGTACAATGAGCAGTTCTTC
TRBJ2-5 NA TRBV5-8 NA CASSLGLATAQETQYF TGTGCCAGCAGCTTGGGTCTGGCGACAGCCCAAGAGACCCAGTACTTC
TRBJ2-1 NA TRBV5-1 NA CASSPLGAHEQFF TGCGCCAGCAGCCCCCTGGGGGCGCATGAGCAGTTCTTC
TRBJ2-6 NA TRBV10-3 few CAIRDSSGANVLTF TGTGCCATCAGGGACAGCTCTGGGGCCAACGTCCTGACTTTC
TRBJ2-7 NA TRBV13 NA CASSLERDYEQYF TGTGCCAGCAGCTTAGAACGGGACTACGAGCAGTACTTC
TRBJ2-7 TRBD1 TRBV29-1 NA CSVAGTAYEQYF TGCAGCGTGGCCGGGACAGCCTACGAGCAGTACTTC
TRBJ1-1 TRBD1 TRBV6-5 NA CASRTTGGNTEAFF TGTGCCAGCAGAACGACAGGGGGTAACACTGAAGCTTTCTTT
TRBJ1-5 NA TRBV7-2 NA CASSSRTRGLYGPQHF TGTGCCAGCAGCTCGAGAACCAGGGGACTTTACGGACCCCAGCATTTT
TRBJ2-7 TRBD1 TRBV6-6 NA CASSTTGAGNEQYF TGTGCCAGCAGCACCACAGGGGCCGGTAACGAGCAGTACTTC
TRBJ2-1 NA TRBV30 NA CAWSGARGSYNEQFF TGTGCCTGGAGTGGGGCTAGGGGATCTTACAATGAGCAGTTCTTC
TRBJ2-5 TRBD2 TRBV29-1 NA CSVGLAGGKTQYF TGCAGCGTTGGACTAGCGGGCGGGAAGACCCAGTACTTC
TRBJ2-2 NA TRBV10-3 NA CAIPGGHTGELFF TGTGCCATCCCCGGTGGCCACACCGGGGAGCTGTTTTTT
TRBJ1-5 NA TRBV18 NA CASSSGPGPNGQPQHF TGTGCCAGCTCCAGCGGGCCAGGGCCGAATGGTCAGCCCCAGCATTTT
TRBJ1-2 NA TRBV4-2 NA CASSQDNSVNYGYTF TGTGCCAGCAGCCAAGATAATTCGGTGAACTATGGCTACACCTTC
TRBJ1-4 NA TRBV2 once CASSESAVRKLFF TGTGCCAGCAGTGAAAGTGCCGTGCGAAAACTGTTTTTT
TRBJ2-1 NA TRBV7-2 NA CASTAGLSSYNEQFF TGTGCCAGCACCGCGGGACTCTCCTCCTACAATGAGCAGTTCTTC
TRBJ1-1 NA TRBV11-3 NA CASSTKLNTEAFF TGTGCCAGCAGCACTAAGTTAAACACTGAAGCTTTCTTT
TRBJ2-7 NA TRBV5-6 NA CASSLVGGTPYEQYF TGTGCCAGCAGCTTGGTCGGGGGAACTCCCTACGAGCAGTACTTC
TRBJ2-5 NA TRBV5-1 NA CASSFPQGAQETQYF TGCGCCAGCAGCTTCCCACAGGGAGCCCAAGAGACCCAGTACTTC
TRBJ2-7 TRBD2 TRBV19 NA CASSQTSGSSYEQYF TGTGCCAGTAGCCAGACTAGCGGGAGTTCCTACGAGCAGTACTTC
TRBJ1-2 TRBD1 TRBV14 NA CASSRTDRARGYTF TGTGCCAGCAGCCGGACCGACAGGGCTCGTGGCTACACCTTC
TRBJ2-5 TRBD2 TRBV7-9 NA CASSLASGGAQETQYF TGTGCCAGCAGCTTAGCTTCGGGGGGGGCGCAGGAGACCCAGTACTTC
TRBJ2-5 NA TRBV7-2 NA CASSPDKTQYF TGTGCCAGCAGCCCGGACAAGACCCAGTACTTC
TRBJ2-3 NA TRBV5-4 NA CASSLFGGAADTQYF TGTGCCAGCAGCTTGTTCGGGGGCGCAGCAGATACGCAGTATTTT
TRBJ1-5 NA TRBV9 NA CASSVGQANQPQHF TGTGCCAGCAGCGTAGGACAGGCCAATCAGCCCCAGCATTTT
TRBJ2-7 TRBD1 TRBV4-1 NA CASSRLPGTGVLYEQYF TGCGCCAGCAGCCGCCTCCCCGGGACAGGGGTCCTCTACGAGCAGTACTTC